This is a list of T cell receptor beta chains from one sample in a study of PD-L1 blockade in urothelial cancer. TCRdb's copy holds only in-frame clones and misses some; the assay was immunoSEQ multiplex PCR. Seen here are tens of thousands of clones, about 83% observed once, and the top ten hold roughly 8.3%. The input for sequencing was PBMCs, taken around atezolizumab (anti-PD-L1) treatment. The receptors derive from a woman in her 70s with urothelial cancer. The conserved cysteine and the conserved F or W are not part of the CDR3 here.

v_call | cdr3_aa
TRBV27 | ASSLSQGAEAF
TRBV5-1 | ASSLEGDEQY
TRBV7-8 | ASSFGTSSNQPQH
TRBV5-4 | ASSRGAGLAEAYEQY
TRBV10-1 | ASSSGLRDQETQY
TRBV29-1 | SGGLAGVGRETQY
TRBV21-1 | ASSKRKGDRMFPFRNSPLH
TRBV9 | ASSVALEYYEQY
TRBV4-2 | ASSPRTGWVEKLF
TRBV28 | ASIADRANEKLF
TRBV5-4 | ASSLGGTGGYEQY
TRBV25-1 | ASSESQVWRRQETQY
TRBV5-1 | ASSLGQVYGYT
TRBV5-1 | ASSLRQGSLVEQY
TRBV9 | ARPDHGTGDNQPQH
TRBV4-3 | ASSQGGGSEQF
TRBV6-5 | ASSRGQSGNTIY
TRBV7-7 | ASSLAGGLYNEQF
TRBV19 | ASSLGTQETQY
TRBV25-1 | ASSEYGANYGYT
TRBV5-1 | ASSTAGQGLPY
TRBV27 | ASSLGGLLEEQY
TRBV9 | ASSVFGRGASTDTQY
TRBV9 | ASSLGGGRGYT
TRBV2 | ASSEYRNSNQPQH
TRBV27 | ASSLQGDSPLH
TRBV6-6 | ASRSALGGMNTEAF
TRBV6-6 | ASSWTGVGNQPQH
TRBV15 | ATSRDRGATPYEQY
TRBV14 | ASSQVAGGNNEQF
TRBV30 | AWMGQGLKAF
TRBV6-6 | ASSLEGREQY
TRBV29-1 | SVGRRERGEQY
TRBV30 | AWSPGGASTDTQY
TRBV7-9 | ASSLGNTGVGGEAF
TRBV5-6 | ASSLIRGSGNTIY
TRBV11-2 | ASSSGLDTDTQY
TRBV14 | ASSQYRVGTEAF
TRBV5-6 | ASSFAGLALYEQY
TRBV5-1 | ASSLGQGGYGYT
TRBV5-6 | ASSPLAGGSRSEQY
TRBV6-5 | ASSILAGEYEQY
TRBV9 | ASSPLAGAFPGELF
TRBV9 | ASSEAGTGGPTDTQY
TRBV2 | ASTPGGLDGYT
TRBV18 | ASSPWAQGRTSGNTIY
TRBV5-1 | ASSLGASSGNTIY
TRBV27 | ASSLFGTSGGMYQETQY
TRBV10-3 | AISESRGHQPQH
TRBV30 | AWRRDRGHEKLF
TRBV27 | ASSLYAGATEKLF
TRBV19 | ASSLGAIVGTGELF
TRBV5-6 | ASSLEGFWRGRWDEQF
TRBV30 | AWSAGIQRKAF
TRBV27 | ASSLRFGTGGAGEKLF